A single sample is the source of the 22 T cell receptor beta chains below, sequenced in a study of T cell therapy after organ transplantation. The repertoire was sequenced with immunoSEQ multiplex PCR; TCRdb's copy has only in-frame clones and lacks some. The profile shows some 2,000 clones, roughly 71% of them singletons. Their antigens are not known. This sample comprised CD8+ T cells from blood, obtained before autologous CMV-specific T cell therapy. The receptors derive from a human patient who had received a solid organ transplant and had CMV disease.

This chain joins TRBV2 and TRBJ2-7; D tentatively reads TRBD1 or TRBD2 (5 bases each). The V end was cut by 6 bases, the J end by 3 bases, with 18 bases between. The CDR3 length is 15 residues. Germline-derived CDR1 and CDR2 are SNHLY and FYNNEI. Here the CDR3 DNA reads TGTGCCAGCAGAGGGACGGGATCAAAATTCTACGAGCAGTACTTC. It is translated as CASRGTGSKFYEQYF.

The chain uses TRBV19 and TRBJ2-7; possibly TRBD1 or TRBD2 for D (5 bases each). The CDR3 spans 13 residues. From germline, CDR1 is LNHDA and CDR2 SQIVND (reference sequence). The ends were cut back, 10 bases at V and 2 bases at J, with 15 bases in the middle. CDR3 DNA: TGTGCCACCCTCGGGACGGGACCCTACGAGCAGTACTTC. Translated, it gives CATLGTGPYEQYF. Based on the CDR3 plus reference TRBV19 and TRBJ2-7, the full variable domain is DGGITQSPKYLFRKEGQNVTLSCEQNLNHDAMYWYRQDPGQGLRLIYYSQIVNDFQKGDIAEGYSVSREKKESFPLTVTSAQKNPTAFYLCATLGTGPYEQYFGPGTRLTVT.

This clone was counted between two and nine times. The DNA for the CDR3 is TGTGCCAGCAGCACCGACCGGGACAGGGGAAGAGGCTACACCTTC. Protein sequence: CASSTDRDRGRGYTF. This chain connects TRBV27 to TRBJ1-2; 10 bases map to TRBD1. The CDR3 is made up of 15 amino acids. V was pared by 6 bases and J by 8 bases, with 12 bases of the junction left unmatched. The germline V gene encodes CDR1 MNHEY and CDR2 SMNVEV (reference sequence).

This clone is labeled medium-sized. The chain combines TRBV7-3 with TRBJ2-5; 9 positions agree with TRBD2. V shed 1 base and J 4 bases; nucleotides not matched to a gene: 7. The CDR3 sequence is 16 residues long. CDR1 and CDR2 from the germline V gene are SGHTA and FQGTGA. DNA of the CDR3: TGTGCCAGCAGCTTAAGCGGGAGGGCCTGGGCAGAGACCCAGTACTTC. This codes for CASSLSGRAWAETQYF.

The chain joins TRBV28 to TRBJ1-1; TRBD1 might be the D (6 bases). Germline loops: CDR1 MDHEN, CDR2 SYDVKM. The V end was cut by 3 bases, the J end by 7 bases, with 18 bases between. The CDR3 totals 15 residues. CDR3 sequence reads: CASSFAGTNGFEAFF. CDR3 DNA sequence: TGTGCCAGCAGTTTCGCCGGGACAAACGGATTTGAAGCTTTCTTT.

By share, this clone counts as medium-sized. V gene TRBV6-5 combines with J gene TRBJ2-7, with TRBD2 matching 7 bases. Germline loops: CDR1 MNHEY, CDR2 SVGAGI. This CDR3 is 14 amino acids long. Trimming removed 6 bases from V and 1 base from J; junction bases left unmatched: 6. This CDR3 reads CASSPSGTSYEQYF. For the CDR3, the DNA is TGTGCCAGCAGCCCCAGCGGGACGTCCTACGAGCAGTACTTC.

The chain combines TRBV7-9 with TRBJ1-5; D perhaps matches TRBD1 (6 bases). The germline V gene encodes CDR1 SEHNR and CDR2 FQNEAQ (reference sequence). Between the trimmed V and J ends, which lost 4 bases and 7 bases, there was a span of 14 bases. This CDR3 is 14 amino acids long. For the CDR3, the DNA is TGTGCCAGCAGCTCCATTTCAGACAGGCAGCCCCAGCATTTT. It codes for CASSSISDRQPQHF.

The rearrangement joins TRBV5-1 to TRBJ2-7; a possible D gene is TRBD2 (5 bases). V lost 5 bases and J 0 bases, leaving 9 bases between the germline ends. Germline CDR1 and CDR2: SGHRS and YFSETQ. There are 13 residues in the CDR3. CDR3 in amino acids: CASRERTSYEQYF. The CDR3 DNA reads TGCGCCAGCAGGGAGCGGACCTCCTACGAGCAGTACTTC. Together with reference TRBV5-1 and TRBJ2-7, the CDR3 gives the full variable domain: KAGVTQTPRYLIKTRGQQVTLSCSPISGHRSVSWYQQTPGQGLQFLFEYFSETQRNKGNFPGRFSGRQFSNSRSEMNVSTLELGDSALYLCASRERTSYEQYFGPGTRLTVT.

The chain combines TRBV5-6 with TRBJ2-1; D might be TRBD1 (5 bases). Germline values: CDR1 SGHDT, CDR2 YYEEEE. Deletions cut 2 bases from V and 5 bases from J, with 8 bases between. There are 13 residues in the CDR3. The chain's CDR3 is CASSLGVNNEQFF. DNA of the CDR3: TGTGCCAGCAGCTTAGGGGTAAACAATGAGCAGTTCTTC.

The chain is built from TRBV13 and TRBJ2-3; the D is unclear. The CDR3 runs 11 residues. Germline loops: CDR1 PRHDT, CDR2 FYEKMQ (reference sequence). Trimming shortened V by 4 bases and J by 2 bases, and 1 base separated the two germline ends. The CDR3 nucleotides read TGTGCCAGCAGCTCCACAGATACGCAGTATTTT. It specifies CASSSTDTQYF.

The chain uses TRBV25-1 and TRBJ2-7; 11 nucleotides line up with TRBD2. Germline-derived CDR1 and CDR2 are MGHDK and SYGVNS. The V gene end was trimmed by 5 bases and the J gene end by 6 bases; junction bases not matched to a gene: 6. CDR3 length: 14 amino acids. The chain's CDR3 is CASSNSGRAVEQYF. The CDR3 DNA follows: TGTGCCAGCAGTAATAGCGGGAGGGCGGTCGAGCAGTACTTC.

The chain combines TRBV6-7 with TRBJ2-7; D possibly corresponds to TRBD1 (6 bases). TRBV6-7 is assigned to the ORF class and has an uncertain function. V lost 6 bases and J lost 7, with 16 bases in between. This CDR3 is 13 amino acids long. The CDR3 bases are TGTGCCAGCAGCTGGGACACCGCGTTGGAGCAGTACTTC. Translated: CASSWDTALEQYF.

The gene calls are TRBV4-2 and TRBJ1-5; TRBD1 aligns across 11 bases. CDR1 is LGHNA and CDR2 is YNFKEQ in the germline V gene. The V segment lost 5 bases and the J segment 7 bases; nucleotides outside the gene matches: 13. CDR3 size: 17 residues. CDR3 residues: CASSSSTDRGLGQPQHF. The CDR3 DNA follows: TGTGCCAGCAGCTCCTCCACGGACAGGGGGCTGGGGCAGCCCCAGCATTTT.

The chain carries TRBV19 and TRBJ2-1, with TRBD1 matching over 8 bases. Losses at the gene ends were 8 bases for V and 6 bases for J; bases not matched to a gene: 3. The CDR3 consists of 12 residues. Per the germline V gene, CDR1 is LNHDA and CDR2 is SQIVND (reference sequence). The CDR3 loop is CASQDRGNEQFF. The CDR3 region has the DNA TGTGCCAGTCAAGACAGGGGCAATGAGCAGTTCTTC.

As regards this clone: One end of the junction varies from germline; a read error may be responsible. The rearrangement uses TRBV7-2 and TRBJ2-1; 12 nucleotides match TRBD2. This CDR3 has 13 residues. The germline V gene has CDR1 SGHTA and CDR2 FQGNSA. CDR3 coding DNA: TGTGCCAGCAGCACCCTGACTAGCGGGAGTTGGATCTTC. Amino acid sequence: CASSTLTSGSWIF.

CDR3 sequence (DNA): TGTGCCAGCAGCTTTTCGGCCTTTAGCGGGAGTGACACAGATACGCAGTATTTT. Translating it yields CASSFSAFSGSDTDTQYF. The rearrangement joins TRBV7-6 to TRBJ2-3, with 9 bases lining up with TRBD2. The CDR3 sequence is 18 residues long. V was clipped by 3 bases and J by 2 bases; unmatched bases: 12. Germline CDR1 is SGHVS and CDR2 is FNYEAQ.

This chain links TRBV18 with TRBJ1-2; tentatively, D is TRBD1 (5 bases). CDR3 length equals 18 residues. Trimming removed 3 bases at V and 2 bases at J, with 22 bases between. Germline assignment: CDR1 KGHSH and CDR2 LQKENI. Written as DNA, the CDR3 is TGTGCCAGCTCACCCAAGCAGCAGGGCGGACTAAGAAACTATGGCTACACCTTC. Translation gives CASSPKQQGGLRNYGYTF.

This sequence joins TRBV5-4 and TRBJ2-2; D remains ambiguous. This CDR3 has 11 amino acids. Germline CDR1 and CDR2: SGHNT and YYREEE (reference sequence). Trimming removed 2 bases from V and 4 bases from J, with 0 bases in between. The CDR3 is CASSFTGELFF. CDR3 DNA sequence: TGTGCCAGCAGCTTCACCGGGGAGCTGTTTTTT. Using reference TRBV5-4 and TRBJ2-2 for the parts outside the CDR3, the full variable domain is ETGVTQSPTHLIKTRGQQVTLRCSSQSGHNTVSWYQQALGQGPQFIFQYYREEENGRGNFPPRFSGLQFPNYSSELNVNALELDDSALYLCASSFTGELFFGEGSRLTVL.

The chain recombines TRBV27 with TRBJ2-2, with 9 bases aligning to TRBD2. The germline CDR1 and CDR2 sequences are MNHEY and SMNVEV (reference sequence). V trimming: 7 bases; J trimming: 4 bases; junction bases outside the gene matches: 10. This CDR3 is built from 16 residues. CDR3: CASNSAGGWGTGELFF. CDR3 DNA sequence: TGTGCCAGCAATTCCGCGGGAGGGTGGGGCACCGGGGAGCTGTTTTTT.

The chain couples TRBV4-3 to TRBJ2-6; D perhaps matches TRBD2 (7 bases). Germline V gives CDR1 LGHNA, CDR2 YSLEER. This CDR3 region has 18 residues. The V end was cut by 4 bases, the J end by 1 base, with 17 bases between. The DNA for the CDR3 is TGCGCCAGCAGCCCGCGGGGGCAGGGAGGATCTGGGGCCAACGTCCTGACTTTC. Translated, it gives CASSPRGQGGSGANVLTF.

V usage is TRBV6-5 and J usage is TRBJ2-7; D is possibly TRBD1 or TRBD2 (5 bases each). This CDR3 region has 15 residues. CDR1 and CDR2 (germline): MNHEY, SVGAGI. V gave up 6 bases and J gave up 3 bases, with 18 bases separating them. This CDR3 reads CASRPRGQGLYEQYF. The CDR3 DNA sequence: TGTGCCAGCAGACCCCGGGGCCAGGGCCTCTACGAGCAGTACTTC.

The chain couples TRBV5-4 to TRBJ2-3; no clear D gene. This CDR3 region has 13 residues. Germline values: CDR1 SGHNT, CDR2 YYREEE (reference sequence). V lost 4 bases, J lost 2 bases, and 8 bases lay in between. In DNA form, the CDR3 reads TGTGCCAGCAGCGATGAGGCCACAGATACGCAGTATTTT. It codes for CASSDEATDTQYF.